This is a list of T cell receptor beta chains from one sample in a study of T-cell memory formation after mild COVID-19. TCRdb re-called the 5' RACE reads with MiXCR, one entry per CDR3 protein. Of under 350,000 distinct CDR3 sequences in the sample, 16% were seen once. The specimen was PBMCs or a T cell subset sorted from them (not recorded which). These receptors were collected from a man aged 18 to 30 who had mild COVID-19 (a few samples of this study predate the infection). Cell type and time point are not known. CDR3s include the opening cysteine and the closing phenylalanine or tryptophan. D genes are given only for firm matches. Some rows mark clone size as missing; the rest say once, few, many or name a class of expanded clone.

>TRBV20-1|TRBJ2-7|.|.
TGCAGTGCTAGAGGAGGGGGGGCTTACGAGCAGTACTTC
CSARGGGAYEQYF
>TRBV7-2|TRBJ2-2|.|many
TGTGCCAGCAGCGACGGGACGGGCTACACCGGGGAGCTGTTTTTT
CASSDGTGYTGELFF
>TRBV7-2|TRBJ2-3|.|many
TGTGCCAGCAGTCCGGGGACGGATACGCAGTATTTT
CASSPGTDTQYF
>TRBV19|TRBJ2-2|TRBD1|.
TGTGCCAGTAGTACCGAGGGGACAGGGGCCGGGGAGCTGTTTTTT
CASSTEGTGAGELFF
>TRBV5-1|TRBJ2-1|.|.
TGCGCCAGCAGCTTGGTGCGGGGTCACAATGAGCAGTTCTTC
CASSLVRGHNEQFF
>TRBV20-1|TRBJ2-5|.|few
TGCAGTGCTAGTCCAGTCCAAGAGACCCAGTACTTC
CSASPVQETQYF
>TRBV2|TRBJ2-3|.|few
TGTGCCAGCAGGATTCTTGCGGACCCATCCGAGGCAGATACGCAGTATTTT
CASRILADPSEADTQYF
>TRBV12-5|TRBJ1-2|.|.
TGTGCTAGTGGTTTGTGGCAGGGAAACTATGGCTACACCTTC
CASGLWQGNYGYTF
>TRBV12-3/TRBV12-4|TRBJ2-3|TRBD1|many
TGTGCCAGCAGGGGACAGGGGGCAATCGCAGATACGCAGTATTTT
CASRGQGAIADTQYF
>TRBV6-5|TRBJ2-2|.|few
TGTGCCAGCAGTCCCGGGGGGCCCCGCACCGGGGAGCTGTTTTTT
CASSPGGPRTGELFF
>TRBV6-2/TRBV6-3|TRBJ1-4|.|many
TGTGCCAGCAGTCCCGGGGATGAAAAACTGTTTTTT
CASSPGDEKLFF
>TRBV3-1|TRBJ2-5|.|.
TGTGCCAGCAGCCAACCGGGGGCCCAAGAGACCCAGTACTTC
CASSQPGAQETQYF
>TRBV29-1|TRBJ2-1|.|.
TGCAGCGCCGACGGGACACTAGTTTACAATGAGCAGTTCTTC
CSADGTLVYNEQFF
>TRBV18|TRBJ2-2|.|few
TGTGCCAGCTCACCATCAGGGCACACCGGGGAGCTGTTTTTT
CASSPSGHTGELFF
>TRBV2|TRBJ1-4|.|.
TGTGCCAGCAGTGATACGGGCCCTAGGAAGCTATTTTTT
CASSDTGPRKLFF
>TRBV20-1|TRBJ1-2|.|.
TGCAGTGCTAGTTTGACAGCTTTTTATGGCTACACCTTC
CSASLTAFYGYTF